One T cell receptor beta chain is described in this entry. This entry belongs to a study of blood T cell repertoires in COVID-19. At the level of the study: The origin of the acute and convalescent COVID-19 samples was the United States, Italy and Spain.

The CDR3 sequence is 13 residues long. With 2 bases removed from V and 5 bases from J, the gap between germline ends came to 11 bases. Germline V CDR1 and CDR2: SGDLS, YYNGEE. Sequencing used immunoSEQ multiplex PCR; TCRdb keeps in-frame clones, though not all of them. The sample comprises some 150,000 clones, approximately 90% of which are singletons, and approximately 2.8% rests with the top ten. The sequence derives from a woman between 55 and 75 years old with active COVID-19. Sample: peripheral blood. The gene calls are TRBV9 and TRBJ2-7, with D possibly matching TRBD1 (5 bases). DNA for the CDR3: TGTGCCAGCAGCGTGGGGCTTAAAGACGAGCAGTACTTC. Its translation is CASSVGLKDEQYF.